This T cell receptor (beta chain) was profiled in a study of glioma-infiltrating T cells after dendritic cell vaccination. Overall study: Glioblastoma patients came from Phase I and II dendritic cell vaccination trials. Monocyte-derived dendritic cells, cultured 7 to 8 days with IL-4 and GM-CSF, were pulsed with autologous tumor lysate.

On this clone: Its antigen is as yet unknown.

CDR3 length: 14 residues. Trimming took 1 base from V and 4 from J, leaving 10 bases between them. From germline, CDR1 is SGHTA and CDR2 FQGNSA. Findings and limits, study-wide: Higher TCR clonality did not directly relate to longer survival.

TCRdb keeps only in-frame clones here, not all; method: immunoSEQ multiplex PCR. The top ten clones hold around a sixth of a sample with about 92,000 clones, over 75% of them seen once. The source of this sequence is a human donor with glioblastoma. This chain joins TRBV7-2 and TRBJ1-2; D is unclear. Here the sequenced sample was blood, taken before dendritic cell vaccination. DNA for the CDR3: TGTGCCAGCAGCTTAGTTCCACTCTCCTATGGCTACACCTTC. It encodes CASSLVPLSYGYTF. Full variable domain (remainder filled in from reference TRBV7-2 and TRBJ1-2): GAGVSQSPSNKVTEKGKDVELRCDPISGHTALYWYRQSLGQGLEFLIYFQGNSAPDKSGLPSDRFSAERTGGSVSTLTIQRTQQEDSAVYLCASSLVPLSYGYTFGSGTRLTVV.